This TCR beta chain was recovered during a study of blood T cell repertoires in COVID-19. The V gene end was trimmed by 3 bases and the J gene end by 3 bases; junction bases not matched to a gene: 4. Germline assignment: CDR1 SNHLY and CDR2 FYNNEI. The CDR3 runs 17 residues. The method was immunoSEQ multiplex PCR; TCRdb's version includes in-frame clones alone and lacks a portion of them. The table has approximately 210,000 clones, 75% to 90% seen once; the top ten hold 4.5% to 5.5%. This chain connects TRBV2 to TRBJ1-6, with 11 positions matching TRBD1. This TCR came from a woman between 40 and 55 years old with acute or convalescent COVID-19. The source material was peripheral blood. The CDR3 DNA sequence: TGTGCCAGCAGTGATTGGGGGACAGGGGGCTATAATTCACCCCTCCACTTT. Its protein is CASSDWGTGGYNSPLHF. Variable domain in full (rest from reference TRBV2 and TRBJ1-6): EPEVTQTPSHQVTQMGQEVILRCVPISNHLYFYWYRQILGQKVEFLVSFYNNEISEKSEIFDDQFSVERPDGSNFTLKIRSTKLEDSAMYFCASSDWGTGGYNSPLHFGNGTRLTVT.